Listed below are T cell receptor beta chains from one sample, sequenced in a study of CXCR3-negative and CXCR3-positive naive CD8 T cells. Reanalyzing the 5' RACE reads, TCRdb keeps one entry per CDR3 protein, without DNA. The sample's table shows under 85,000 distinct CDR3 sequences. What was sequenced was naive CXCR3- CD8+ T cells from blood. The origin of the receptors is a human donor in good health. Some clones in this sample may be carry-over from other donors' samples. Both conserved end residues are part of each CDR3.

J: TRBJ2-2
V: TRBV3-1
CDR3: CASSRLAANTGELFF

J: TRBJ2-1
V: TRBV5-4
CDR3: CASSPGTSGRGVYNEQFF

J: TRBJ2-2
V: TRBV7-9
CDR3: CASRTGPNTGELFF

J: TRBJ1-1
V: TRBV29-1
CDR3: CSVEARVGEAFF

J: TRBJ2-1
V: TRBV18
CDR3: CASSPNNPGSNEQFF

J: TRBJ2-5
V: TRBV7-3
CDR3: CASSPTGGEETQYF

J: TRBJ2-7
V: TRBV6-5
CDR3: CASSYVGALYEQYF

J: TRBJ1-5
V: TRBV29-1
CDR3: CSVSGGSNQPQHF

J: TRBJ2-7
V: TRBV28
CDR3: CASSLPRPPSYEQYF

J: TRBJ2-1
V: TRBV11-2
CDR3: CASSLPGYNEQFF

J: TRBJ2-5
V: TRBV7-3
CDR3: CASSLSGGGSETQYF

J: TRBJ2-7
V: TRBV4-1
CDR3: CASSQGLTNTYGQYF

J: TRBJ2-1
V: TRBV29-1
CDR3: CSVGYGEGYEQFF

J: TRBJ1-1
V: TRBV12-3/TRBV12-4
CDR3: CASSATGGFTEAFF

J: TRBJ2-7
V: TRBV20-1
CDR3: CSGAGTSGSPSYEQYF

J: TRBJ2-5
V: TRBV10-3
CDR3: CAISDGEVVETQYF

J: TRBJ1-2
V: TRBV6-5
CDR3: CASTSHPSSTNYGYTF